This note documents a single TCR beta chain sequence. This table comes from immunoSEQ multiplex PCR, and its TCRdb copy is limited to in-frame clones, with some not included. The sample lists about 16,000 clones, around 69% occurring once. The germline CDR1 and CDR2 sequences are SEHNR and FQNEAQ (reference sequence). Deletions cut 3 bases from V and 5 bases from J, with 16 bases between. The CDR3 spans 15 residues. The data are from a study of neoadjuvant anti-PD-1 for oral cavity cancer. The sequence derives from a person between 35 and 79 years old with oral cavity squamous cell carcinoma. V usage is TRBV7-9 and J usage is TRBJ1-1; D may be TRBD1 (5 bases). The input for sequencing was PBMCs, taken before nivolumab (anti-PD-1) treatment. The DNA for the CDR3 is TGTGCCAGCAGCTTCCTACAGGAGACGGGGACTGAAGCTTTCTTT. It is translated as CASSFLQETGTEAFF.